The 3 T cell receptor beta chains in this list originate from one sample, sequenced in a study of blood T cell repertoires in COVID-19. Measured with immunoSEQ multiplex PCR; TCRdb has only the in-frame clones, and not every one. Of 85,000 to 100,000 clones listed, around 90% were seen once; the top ten hold roughly 2.1%. Material: peripheral blood. The source is a man aged 45-60 years with COVID-19, enrolled during active disease.

The chain couples TRBV19 to TRBJ1-5; D not resolved. This CDR3 region has 16 residues. CDR1 is LNHDA, CDR2 SQIVND, per germline (reference sequence). Deletions cut 0 bases from V and 0 bases from J, with 9 bases between. As DNA, the CDR3 is TGTGCCAGTAGTATAGAGGCAAGGAGTAGCAATCAGCCCCAGCATTTT. Amino acid sequence: CASSIEARSSNQPQHF.

The chain is built from TRBV18 and TRBJ1-5; 11 nucleotides agree with TRBD1. Germline trimming cut 5 bases from V and 3 bases from J; bases unmatched to any gene: 9. In germline, CDR1 is KGHSH, CDR2 LQKENI. The CDR3 is 17 amino acids. Written as DNA, the CDR3 is TGTGCCAGCTCAGCCAGATGGGACAGGGGGAACAATCAGCCCCAGCATTTT. This gives the protein CASSARWDRGNNQPQHF.

V and J are TRBV5-4 and TRBJ1-1; 7 nucleotides match TRBD1. Germline loops: CDR1 SGHNT, CDR2 YYREEE (reference sequence). Losses at the gene ends were 0 bases for V and 4 bases for J; bases not matched to a gene: 9. This CDR3 has 16 amino acids. The CDR3 loop is CASSLAGQRRSTEAFF. The CDR3 nucleotides are TGTGCCAGCAGCTTGGCGGGACAGCGAAGGAGCACTGAAGCTTTCTTT. The variable domain in full, completed from reference TRBV5-4 and TRBJ1-1, reads ETGVTQSPTHLIKTRGQQVTLRCSSQSGHNTVSWYQQALGQGPQFIFQYYREEENGRGNFPPRFSGLQFPNYSSELNVNALELDDSALYLCASSLAGQRRSTEAFFGQGTRLTVV.